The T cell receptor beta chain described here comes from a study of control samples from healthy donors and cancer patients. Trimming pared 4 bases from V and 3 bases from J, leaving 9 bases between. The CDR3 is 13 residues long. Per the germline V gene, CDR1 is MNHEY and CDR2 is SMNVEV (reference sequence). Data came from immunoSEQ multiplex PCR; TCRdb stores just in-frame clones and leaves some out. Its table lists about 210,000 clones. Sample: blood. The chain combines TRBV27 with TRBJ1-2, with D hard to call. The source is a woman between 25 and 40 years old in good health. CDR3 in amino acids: CASSSGADYGYTF. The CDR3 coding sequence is TGTGCCAGCAGTTCTGGTGCTGACTATGGCTACACCTTC.